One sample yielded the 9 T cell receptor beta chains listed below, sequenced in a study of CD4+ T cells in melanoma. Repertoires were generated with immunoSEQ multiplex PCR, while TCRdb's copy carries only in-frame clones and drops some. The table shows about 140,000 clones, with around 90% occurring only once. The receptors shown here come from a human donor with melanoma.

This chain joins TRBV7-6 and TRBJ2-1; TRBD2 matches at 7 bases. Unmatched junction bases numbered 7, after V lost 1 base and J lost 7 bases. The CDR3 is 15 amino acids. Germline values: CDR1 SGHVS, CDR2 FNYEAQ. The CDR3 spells CASSLEGAGVNEQFF. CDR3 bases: TGTGCCAGCAGCTTAGAAGGCGCGGGAGTGAATGAGCAGTTCTTC.

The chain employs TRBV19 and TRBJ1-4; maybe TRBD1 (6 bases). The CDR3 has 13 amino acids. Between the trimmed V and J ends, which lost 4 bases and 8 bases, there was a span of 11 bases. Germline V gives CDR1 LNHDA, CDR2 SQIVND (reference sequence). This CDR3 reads CASSTKDREKLFF. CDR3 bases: TGTGCCAGTAGTACAAAAGACAGGGAAAAACTGTTTTTT.

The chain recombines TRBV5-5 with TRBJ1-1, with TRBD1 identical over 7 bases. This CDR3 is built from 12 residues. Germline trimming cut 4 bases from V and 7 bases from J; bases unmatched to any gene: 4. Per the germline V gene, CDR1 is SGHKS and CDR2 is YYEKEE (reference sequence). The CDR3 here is CASSTRTGEAFF. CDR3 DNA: TGTGCCAGCAGCACAAGGACAGGTGAAGCTTTCTTT.

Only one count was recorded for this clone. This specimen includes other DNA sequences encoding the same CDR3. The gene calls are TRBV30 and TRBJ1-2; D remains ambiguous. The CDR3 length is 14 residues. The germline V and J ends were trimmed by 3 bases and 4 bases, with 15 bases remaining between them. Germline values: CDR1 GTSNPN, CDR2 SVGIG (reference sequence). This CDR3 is CAWSKPPDSYGYTF. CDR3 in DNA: TGTGCCTGGAGCAAACCCCCCGATAGCTATGGCTACACCTTC. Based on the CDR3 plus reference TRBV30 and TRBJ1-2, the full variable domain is SQTIHQWPATLVQPVGSPLSLECTVEGTSNPNLYWYRQAAGRGLQLLFYSVGIGQISSEVPQNLSASRPQDRQFILSSKKLLLSDSGFYLCAWSKPPDSYGYTFGSGTRLTVV.

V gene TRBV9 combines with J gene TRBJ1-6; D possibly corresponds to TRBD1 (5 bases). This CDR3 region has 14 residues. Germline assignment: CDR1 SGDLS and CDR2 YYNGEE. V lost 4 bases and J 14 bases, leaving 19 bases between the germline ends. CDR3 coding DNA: TGTGCCAGCAGCTCCACCGGGGGGGGGATCACCCTCCACTTT. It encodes CASSSTGGGITLHF.

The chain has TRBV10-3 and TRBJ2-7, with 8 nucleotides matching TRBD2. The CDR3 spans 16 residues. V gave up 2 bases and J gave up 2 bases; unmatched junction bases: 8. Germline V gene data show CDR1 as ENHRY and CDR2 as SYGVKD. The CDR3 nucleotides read TGTGCCATCAGTGAGACGGGGGGGCCGAGAACCTACGAGCAGTACTTC. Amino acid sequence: CAISETGGPRTYEQYF.

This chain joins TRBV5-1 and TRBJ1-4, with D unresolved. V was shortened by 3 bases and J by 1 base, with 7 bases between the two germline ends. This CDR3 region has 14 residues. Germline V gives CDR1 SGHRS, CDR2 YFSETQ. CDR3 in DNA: TGCGCCAGCAGCTCGGGTGGAACTAATGAAAAACTGTTTTTT. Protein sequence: CASSSGGTNEKLFF.

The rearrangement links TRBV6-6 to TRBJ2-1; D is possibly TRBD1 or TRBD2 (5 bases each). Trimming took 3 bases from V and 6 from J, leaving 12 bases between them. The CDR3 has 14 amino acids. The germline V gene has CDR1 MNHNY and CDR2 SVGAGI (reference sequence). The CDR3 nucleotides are TGTGCCAGCAGTTATGGGGCGGGCAGCAATGAGCAGTTCTTC. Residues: CASSYGAGSNEQFF.

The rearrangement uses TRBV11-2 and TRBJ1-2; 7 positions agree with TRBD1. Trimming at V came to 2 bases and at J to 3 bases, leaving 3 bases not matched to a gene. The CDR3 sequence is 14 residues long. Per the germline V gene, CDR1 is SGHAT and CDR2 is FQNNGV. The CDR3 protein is CASSLTGQDYGYTF. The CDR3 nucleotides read TGTGCCAGCAGCTTAACCGGACAGGACTATGGCTACACCTTC.